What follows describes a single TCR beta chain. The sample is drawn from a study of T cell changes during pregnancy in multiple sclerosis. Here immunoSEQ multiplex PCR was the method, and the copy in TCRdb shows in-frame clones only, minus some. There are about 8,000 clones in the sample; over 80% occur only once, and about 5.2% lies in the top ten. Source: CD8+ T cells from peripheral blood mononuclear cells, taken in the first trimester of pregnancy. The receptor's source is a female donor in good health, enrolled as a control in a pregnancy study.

This CDR3 reads CASSLSPLQETQYF. CDR3 nucleotide sequence: TGTGCCAGCAGTTTATCCCCCCTCCAAGAGACCCAGTACTTC. The V call is TRBV27, the J call TRBJ2-5; no clear D gene. V lost 0 bases and J 1 base, leaving 6 bases between the germline ends. The CDR3 is 14 residues long. Germline CDR1 MNHEY, CDR2 SMNVEV (reference sequence).